These T cell receptor beta chains were read from a single sample in a study of CD8+ T cells in alopecia areata. The protocol was immunoSEQ multiplex PCR, while the TCRdb copy is restricted to in-frame clones and leaves out a portion. This sample has approximately 210,000 clones, with over 60% found just once. Sequences were derived from CD4+ T cells sorted from blood, sampled at week 4, from a patient treated with tofacitinib. The receptor source for this set is a human donor with alopecia areata. Each CDR3 is given without its conserved first and last residue. Each record gives: J gene, V gene, CDR3 protein.

J: TRBJ2-1
V: TRBV27
CDR3: ASSLWVGGGNEQF

J: TRBJ1-2
V: TRBV6-5
CDR3: ASSLQGARGYT

J: TRBJ1-1
V: TRBV7-9
CDR3: ASSRGGAGEAF

J: TRBJ1-5
V: TRBV5-6
CDR3: ASSLMGQTNQPQH

J: TRBJ1-2
V: TRBV29-1
CDR3: SVGTGGNYGYT

J: TRBJ2-1
V: TRBV7-2
CDR3: ASSLRGGDEQF

J: TRBJ1-1
V: TRBV7-2
CDR3: ASSPGELSTEAF

J: TRBJ2-5
V: TRBV15
CDR3: ATSRGSGETQY

J: TRBJ2-7
V: TRBV11-2
CDR3: ASSQGPEQY

J: TRBJ2-6
V: TRBV9
CDR3: ASSVGGAGANVLT

J: TRBJ2-1
V: TRBV6-5
CDR3: ASRTGRGGNEQF

J: TRBJ1-1
V: TRBV19
CDR3: ASRLRVLNTEAF

J: TRBJ1-6
V: TRBV6-1
CDR3: ASGGARSPLH

J: TRBJ2-7
V: TRBV10-3
CDR3: ATNSDGAYEQY

J: TRBJ1-1
V: TRBV4-1
CDR3: ASSPGTGSTTEAF

J: TRBJ2-3
V: TRBV5-1
CDR3: ASREGVSTDTQY